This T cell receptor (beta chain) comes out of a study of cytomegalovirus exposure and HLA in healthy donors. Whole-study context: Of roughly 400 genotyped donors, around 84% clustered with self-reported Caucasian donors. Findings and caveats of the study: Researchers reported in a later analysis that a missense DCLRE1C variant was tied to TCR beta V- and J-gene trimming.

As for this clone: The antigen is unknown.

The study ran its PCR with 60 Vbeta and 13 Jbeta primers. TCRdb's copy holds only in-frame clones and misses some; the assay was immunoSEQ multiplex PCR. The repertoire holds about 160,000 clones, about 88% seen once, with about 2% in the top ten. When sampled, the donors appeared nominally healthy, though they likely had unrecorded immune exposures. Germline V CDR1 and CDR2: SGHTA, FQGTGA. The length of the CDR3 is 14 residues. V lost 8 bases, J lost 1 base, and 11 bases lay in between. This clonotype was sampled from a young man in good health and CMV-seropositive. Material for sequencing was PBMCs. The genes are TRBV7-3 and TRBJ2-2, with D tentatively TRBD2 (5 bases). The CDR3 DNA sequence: TGTGCCAGCGCCCGGGAATTGAACACCGGGGAGCTGTTTTTT. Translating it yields CASARELNTGELFF.